Shown below are 20 T cell receptor beta chains from a single sample sequenced in a study of blood T cell repertoires in COVID-19. Using immunoSEQ multiplex PCR, the repertoire was profiled, and TCRdb retains in-frame clones only, with some absent. In the table there are approximately 150,000 clones, 80% to 85% of which are singletons. The source material was peripheral blood. Every receptor here comes from a man aged 55 to 70 with acute or convalescent COVID-19.

The chain couples TRBV13 to TRBJ2-3; 8 bases match TRBD1. CDR1 and CDR2 (germline): PRHDT, FYEKMQ (reference sequence). The CDR3 runs 14 residues. The V segment lost 5 bases and the J segment 6 bases; nucleotides outside the gene matches: 7. CDR3 nucleotide sequence: TGTGCCAGCAGCACAGGACAGGGTTTCGATACGCAGTATTTT. This encodes CASSTGQGFDTQYF.

This clone was seen a single time. The chain carries TRBV30 and TRBJ2-5; 10 bases are a match to TRBD2. The CDR3 consists of 13 residues. After removal of 1 base from V and 4 bases from J, the junction contained 0 bases not matched to a gene. Looked up from germline, CDR1 is GTSNPN and CDR2 is SVGIG (reference sequence). The CDR3 DNA is TGTGCCTGGAGTGGACTAGCGGGAGAGACCCAGTACTTC. This gives the protein CAWSGLAGETQYF.

The chain couples TRBV30 to TRBJ1-1; D is ambiguous. Trimming took 0 bases from V and 6 from J, leaving 11 bases between them. This CDR3 is built from 13 residues. CDR1 GTSNPN and CDR2 SVGIG come from the germline V gene (reference sequence). As DNA, the CDR3 is TGTGCCTGGAGTGTCGGGATTCGGGCTGAAGCTTTCTTT. Encoded protein: CAWSVGIRAEAFF.

V usage is TRBV20-1 and J usage is TRBJ2-1; unclear D gene. The germline CDR1 and CDR2 sequences are DFQATT and SNEGSKA (reference sequence). The V end was cut by 3 bases, the J end by 4 bases, with 10 bases between. The CDR3 contains 13 residues. CDR3 DNA sequence: TGCAGTGCTAGTCCGGTGACTTACAATGAGCAGTTCTTC. Its translation is CSASPVTYNEQFF.

Written as DNA, the CDR3 is TGTGCCAGCAGCTTAGACGGGGAGACCCAGTACTTC. This translates into CASSLDGETQYF. The chain uses TRBV7-2 and TRBJ2-5; D uncertain. This CDR3 contains 12 residues. CDR1 is SGHTA, CDR2 FQGNSA, per germline. Trimming removed 1 base from V and 5 bases from J, with 5 bases in between.

The chain uses TRBV19 and TRBJ1-2; possible D gene TRBD1, 5 bases. Trimming shortened V by 3 bases and J by 2 bases, and 16 bases separated the two germline ends. This CDR3 contains 16 residues. Germline loops: CDR1 LNHDA, CDR2 SQIVND (reference sequence). CDR3 sequence: CASSILRARSNYGYTF. The DNA for the CDR3 is TGTGCCAGTAGTATTCTCAGGGCCAGGTCGAACTATGGCTACACCTTC.

This rearrangement joins TRBV19 to TRBJ2-2, with D tentatively TRBD2 (6 bases). Germline V CDR1 and CDR2: LNHDA, SQIVND (reference sequence). V lost 7 bases and J lost 1, with 10 bases in between. The CDR3 runs 14 residues. CDR3 in DNA: TGTGCCAGTAAGGCGGGGTTGAACACCGGGGAGCTGTTTTTT. Translation gives CASKAGLNTGELFF.

V usage is TRBV5-1 and J usage is TRBJ1-2; 7 bases fit TRBD1. CDR1 SGHRS and CDR2 YFSETQ come from the germline V gene. The CDR3 has 15 residues. Trimming removed 0 bases from V and 1 base from J; junction bases left unmatched: 3. The CDR3 reads CASSLANRGNYGYTF. DNA of the CDR3: TGCGCCAGCAGCTTGGCGAACAGGGGTAACTATGGCTACACCTTC. Variable domain in full (rest from reference TRBV5-1 and TRBJ1-2): KAGVTQTPRYLIKTRGQQVTLSCSPISGHRSVSWYQQTPGQGLQFLFEYFSETQRNKGNFPGRFSGRQFSNSRSEMNVSTLELGDSALYLCASSLANRGNYGYTFGSGTRLTVV.

The genes are TRBV18 and TRBJ2-1; 10 bases fit TRBD1. The CDR3 is made up of 14 amino acids. Germline CDR1 reads KGHSH; CDR2 reads LQKENI. V was clipped by 8 bases and J by 7 bases; unmatched bases: 8. The CDR3 DNA follows: TGTGCCAGCACTCGACAGGGGGCTACAAATGAGCAGTTCTTC. This translates into CASTRQGATNEQFF.

This chain uses TRBV12-3 or TRBV12-4 with TRBJ1-4, with 7 bases matching TRBD1. The CDR3 length is 13 residues. V lost 7 bases and J lost 6; bases outside the gene matches: 5. The CDR3 region is CASNQGGDEKLFF. The DNA of the CDR3 is TGTGCCAGCAACCAGGGGGGTGATGAAAAACTGTTTTTT.

This chain links TRBV5-8 with TRBJ1-2, with D hard to call. Trimming took off 1 base at V and 4 bases at J, with 11 bases between the two ends. The germline V gene has CDR1 SGHTS and CDR2 YDEGEE. This CDR3 spans 14 amino acids. CDR3 amino acids: CASSLSAGAYGYTF. The CDR3 region has the DNA TGTGCCAGCAGCTTGTCCGCAGGTGCCTATGGCTACACCTTC.

This clone was seen just once. V and J are TRBV9 and TRBJ1-3, with 7 bases identical to TRBD1. In germline, CDR1 is SGDLS, CDR2 YYNGEE. The J segment lost 5 bases and the V segment lost 0 bases, leaving 2 bases of the junction unmatched. The CDR3 runs 14 residues. The DNA of the CDR3 is TGTGCCAGCAGCGTAGGCAGGGGGAGAAACACCATATATTTT. This gives the protein CASSVGRGRNTIYF.

The chain joins TRBV15 to TRBJ2-7; D possibly corresponds to TRBD1 (6 bases). Trimming removed 3 bases at V and 4 bases at J, with 13 bases between. The germline V gene encodes CDR1 LNHNV and CDR2 YYDKDF (reference sequence). This CDR3 has 14 residues. The CDR3 region is CATSSAGTRYEQYF. The CDR3 DNA reads as TGTGCCACCAGCAGTGCCGGGACAAGATACGAGCAGTACTTC.

This chain uses TRBV5-1 with TRBJ2-3, with 7 nucleotides matching TRBD1. Germline V gene sequence: CDR1 SGHRS, CDR2 YFSETQ. This CDR3 has 14 amino acids. With V trimmed by 4 bases and J by 5 bases, 7 bases remained unmatched. In nucleotides, the CDR3 is TGCGCCAGCAGCCGGAGTACAGGGGAAGATACGCAGTATTTT. Translating it yields CASSRSTGEDTQYF.

The chain joins TRBV29-1 to TRBJ2-6; tentative D call: TRBD1 (6 bases). Germline V gene data show CDR1 as SQVTM and CDR2 as ANQGSEA. The CDR3 spans 14 residues. Deletions cut 8 bases from V and 2 bases from J, with 13 bases between. The CDR3 here is CSSYRAAGANVLTF. In nucleotides, the CDR3 is TGCAGCTCTTACAGGGCTGCTGGGGCCAACGTCCTGACTTTC.

The V call is TRBV9, the J call TRBJ2-2; 10 bases line up with TRBD1. V shed 7 bases and J 3 bases; nucleotides not matched to a gene: 6. The germline V gene has CDR1 SGDLS and CDR2 YYNGEE. The CDR3 runs to 15 residues. CDR3 residues: CASSKDRGDTGELFF. As DNA, the CDR3 is TGTGCCAGCTCAAAGGACAGGGGGGACACCGGGGAGCTGTTTTTT. Based on the CDR3 plus reference TRBV9 and TRBJ2-2, the full variable domain is DSGVTQTPKHLITATGQRVTLRCSPRSGDLSVYWYQQSLDQGLQFLIQYYNGEERAKGNILERFSAQQFPDLHSELNLSSLELGDSALYFCASSKDRGDTGELFFGEGSRLTVL.

The CDR3 loop is CASSIVGGQGSGYTF. The CDR3 region has the DNA TGTGCCAGTAGTATAGTAGGAGGGCAGGGAAGTGGCTACACCTTC. V is TRBV19 and J is TRBJ1-2, with D possibly being TRBD1 (5 bases). The length of the CDR3 is 15 residues. V lost 1 base, J lost 7 bases, and 16 bases lay in between. Germline V gives CDR1 LNHDA, CDR2 SQIVND (reference sequence).

The V call is TRBV9, the J call TRBJ1-1; D remains ambiguous. This CDR3 region has 11 residues. Trimming stripped 4 bases from V and 8 bases from J, with 9 bases between. Germline values: CDR1 SGDLS, CDR2 YYNGEE. The CDR3 sequence: CASSPVVEAFF. The CDR3 DNA is TGTGCCAGCAGCCCCGTCGTGGAAGCTTTCTTT.

CDR3 in amino acids: CASSEVGGTEAFF. The CDR3, as DNA: TGTGCCAGCAGCGAGGTGGGAGGCACTGAAGCTTTCTTT. This sequence joins TRBV3-1 (or the pseudogene TRBV3-2) and TRBJ1-1, with D uncertain. This CDR3 contains 13 residues. CDR1 is LGHDT, CDR2 YNNKEL, per germline (reference sequence). V gave up 5 bases and J gave up 4 bases, with 11 bases separating them.

The gene calls are TRBV21-1 and TRBJ1-3; TRBD1, the table's D call, was not compared with the DNA. TRBV21-1 is a known pseudogene. The CDR3 is 18 residues long. The CDR3 sequence: CASSTTDSKHDFGNTIYF. The CDR3 DNA reads TGTGCCAGCAGCACGACCGACAGTAAACATGACTTTGGAAACACCATATATTTT.